Presented here are 26 T cell receptor beta chains from one specimen sequenced in a study of T cell changes during pregnancy in multiple sclerosis. Assay used: immunoSEQ multiplex PCR; TCRdb lists only in-frame clones, some missing. The table includes around 43,000 clones, about 91% detected once. The specimen comprised CD4+ T cells from peripheral blood mononuclear cells, sampled in the first trimester of pregnancy. These receptor sequences come from a female donor with multiple sclerosis, enrolled in a pregnancy study.

The V and J genes are TRBV18 and TRBJ2-3; 11 nucleotides align to TRBD1. Germline CDR1 is KGHSH and CDR2 is LQKENI. The CDR3 loop spans 16 amino acids. V dropped 2 bases and J dropped 4; count of bases not matched to a gene: 5. The CDR3 region has the DNA TGTGCCAGCTCACCAAGTGGACAGGGGGCCGCAGATACGCAGTATTTT. Its translation is CASSPSGQGAADTQYF. Based on the CDR3 plus reference TRBV18 and TRBJ2-3, the full variable domain is NAGVMQNPRHLVRRRGQEARLRCSPMKGHSHVYWYRQLPEEGLKFMVYLQKENIIDESGMPKERFSAEFPKEGPSILRIQQVVRGDSAAYFCASSPSGQGAADTQYFGPGTRLTVL.

This chain uses TRBV7-9 with TRBJ2-5, with D uncertain. V was clipped by 5 bases and J by 1 base, with 14 bases between them. The CDR3 is made up of 15 amino acids. The germline gives CDR1 SEHNR, CDR2 FQNEAQ (reference sequence). CDR3 loop: CASSPKWAIQETQYF. The CDR3 DNA sequence: TGTGCCAGCAGCCCTAAATGGGCTATCCAAGAGACCCAGTACTTC.

V and J are TRBV18 and TRBJ2-7; the match to TRBD2 covers 9 bases. The CDR3 is 17 amino acids. Germline trimming cut 6 bases from V and 6 bases from J; bases unmatched to any gene: 18. Germline lookup yields CDR1 KGHSH and CDR2 LQKENI. The CDR3 DNA sequence: TGTGCCAGCTCCCCCGGGTTCACGGGACTAGCTGGGGGCGAGCAGTACTTC. This codes for CASSPGFTGLAGGEQYF.

This clone came up once. The chain is built from TRBV6-1 and TRBJ1-5; 7 bases align to TRBD1. CDR1 MNHNS and CDR2 SASEGT come from the germline V gene. The V and J ends lost 5 bases and 5 bases, in that order; junction bases with no gene match: 0. This CDR3 is 12 amino acids long. CDR3 nucleotides: TGTGCCAGCAGTACAGGGGATCAGCCCCAGCATTTT. Translating it yields CASSTGDQPQHF.

The V and J genes are TRBV28 and TRBJ1-4; 7 nucleotides align to TRBD1. The trim removed 6 bases at V and 4 bases at J, leaving 5 bases unmatched. The CDR3 is 14 residues long. Germline CDR1 reads MDHEN; CDR2 reads SYDVKM. The CDR3 region has the DNA TGTGCCAGCAGGGGACAGCAATTTAATGAAAAACTGTTTTTT. Its protein product is CASRGQQFNEKLFF.

The chain couples TRBV19 to TRBJ2-7; D ambiguous. Germline-derived CDR1 and CDR2 are LNHDA and SQIVND (reference sequence). The ends were cut back, 4 bases at V and 6 bases at J, with 13 bases in the middle. The CDR3 length is 13 residues. Here the CDR3 reads CASSTPPSLEQYF. The CDR3 coding sequence is TGTGCCAGTAGTACTCCCCCGAGCCTCGAGCAGTACTTC.

The chain uses TRBV20-1 and TRBJ2-5; D might be TRBD1 (6 bases). Germline V CDR1 and CDR2: DFQATT, SNEGSKA (reference sequence). The length of the CDR3 is 11 residues. V lost 7 bases to trimming and J lost 5 bases, with 11 bases between them. The CDR3 sequence is CSVGGPETQYF. The DNA of the CDR3 is TGCAGTGTAGGGGGTCCGGAGACCCAGTACTTC.

V usage is TRBV4-1 and J usage is TRBJ2-3, with a weak D call TRBD2 (7 bases). V gave up 1 base and J gave up 4 bases, with 12 bases separating them. This CDR3 region has 15 residues. Germline CDR1 is MGHRA and CDR2 is YSYEKL. As DNA, the CDR3 is TGCGCCAGCAGCCAAGTCCCGGGGGGCGCAGATACGCAGTATTTT. It translates to CASSQVPGGADTQYF.

The chain couples TRBV18 to TRBJ1-1; a possible D gene is TRBD1 (5 bases). Germline V CDR1 and CDR2: KGHSH, LQKENI. Trimming removed 3 bases from V and 6 bases from J, with 17 bases in between. This CDR3 is 15 amino acids long. The CDR3 protein is CASSPTIQGEAEAFF. CDR3 nucleotides: TGTGCCAGCTCACCTACAATTCAGGGTGAGGCTGAAGCTTTCTTT.

The CDR3 nucleotides are TGTGCCAGCAGCTCGGGACTAGCGGGGTTCAATGAGCAGTTCTTC. This codes for CASSSGLAGFNEQFF. This rearrangement joins TRBV5-4 to TRBJ2-1, with 13 bases matching TRBD2. V gave up 3 bases and J gave up 6 bases; unmatched junction bases: 3. CDR1 is SGHNT, CDR2 YYREEE, per germline (reference sequence). CDR3 size: 15 residues.

The V gene is TRBV28, the J gene TRBJ2-5; D perhaps matches TRBD2 (6 bases). The last part of the DNA fits TRBJ2-7 better; the J call may be wrong. The CDR3 length is 13 residues. The germline V gene encodes CDR1 MDHEN and CDR2 SYDVKM. In DNA form, the CDR3 reads TGTGCCAGCAGGGGAGGAGGGGCCTACGAGCAGTACTTC. This gives the protein CASRGGGAYEQYF.

This clone was observed a handful of times. This sequence joins TRBV29-1 and TRBJ2-5; tentatively, D is TRBD1 (6 bases). V shed 4 bases and J shed 5 bases, with 14 bases lying between them. The V gene's germline CDR1 is SQVTM and CDR2 ANQGSEA. The CDR3 sequence is 13 residues long. CDR3 nucleotide sequence: TGCAGCGTTGGTCTACAGGGCTGGGAGACCCAGTACTTC. It codes for CSVGLQGWETQYF.

Only one count was recorded for this clone. This chain joins TRBV19 and TRBJ2-2, with 9 bases matching TRBD1. J was trimmed by 2 bases and V by 5 bases; bases with no gene match: 3. CDR1 and CDR2 (germline): LNHDA, SQIVND (reference sequence). The CDR3 runs to 15 residues. The DNA of the CDR3 is TGTGCCAGTAGTGTGACAGGGGGTAACACCGGGGAGCTGTTTTTT. Its translation: CASSVTGGNTGELFF.

This sequence joins TRBV19 and TRBJ2-7, with 12 nucleotides matching TRBD2. J lost 3 bases, V lost 5 bases, and 8 bases had no gene match. CDR1 LNHDA and CDR2 SQIVND come from the germline V gene (reference sequence). CDR3 length equals 16 residues. Here the CDR3 reads CASSQLAGGIDYEQYF. CDR3 nucleotides: TGTGCCAGTAGTCAACTAGCGGGAGGTATCGACTACGAGCAGTACTTC.

This sequence joins TRBV5-1 and TRBJ2-5; 8 nucleotides agree with TRBD1. The CDR3 loop spans 16 amino acids. Germline loops: CDR1 SGHRS, CDR2 YFSETQ. Trimming cost V 5 bases and J 4 bases; bases outside gene matches: 13. The CDR3 loop reads CASRLANRGFGETQYF. Here the CDR3 DNA reads TGCGCCAGCAGGCTAGCGAACAGGGGGTTCGGAGAGACCCAGTACTTC.

This chain joins TRBV5-6 and TRBJ2-7; D may be TRBD1 (6 bases). Per germline, CDR1 SGHDT and CDR2 YYEEEE. V was trimmed by 2 bases and J by 1 base, leaving 7 bases between them. CDR3 length equals 13 residues. The DNA for the CDR3 is TGTGCCAGCAGCTTTCAGGGGTCCTACGAGCAGTACTTC. Encoded protein: CASSFQGSYEQYF.

V usage is TRBV18 and J usage is TRBJ1-1; D ambiguous. CDR1 is KGHSH and CDR2 is LQKENI in the germline V gene. The length of the CDR3 is 13 residues. The V end was cut by 3 bases, the J end by 0 bases, with 5 bases between. CDR3 region: CASSPSMNTEAFF. Here the CDR3 DNA reads TGTGCCAGCTCACCGAGCATGAACACTGAAGCTTTCTTT.

This clone was picked up one time. This rearrangement joins TRBV19 to TRBJ2-7; tentative D call: TRBD2 (6 bases). V was shortened by 5 bases and J by 1 base, with 12 bases between the two germline ends. From germline, CDR1 is LNHDA and CDR2 SQIVND (reference sequence). This CDR3 comprises 14 residues. Here the CDR3 DNA reads TGTGCCAGTAGTCGGCAGGAGGGATCCTACGAGCAGTACTTC. Translation gives CASSRQEGSYEQYF.

V gene TRBV7-9 combines with J gene TRBJ2-5; D may be TRBD2 (6 bases). The CDR3 covers 17 residues. The V gene's germline CDR1 is SEHNR and CDR2 FQNEAQ (reference sequence). V was cut by 3 bases and J by 1 base, with 18 bases left in between. CDR3 region: CASSFLFLGSVQETQYF. CDR3 in DNA: TGTGCCAGCAGCTTCCTCTTCCTCGGGAGCGTCCAAGAGACCCAGTACTTC.

Points on this clone: An end of the junction does not agree with germline; a read error may underlie this. The chain is built from TRBV19 and TRBJ2-5, with TRBD2 matching 11 bases. The CDR3 consists of 14 residues. Per the germline V gene, CDR1 is LNHDA and CDR2 is SQIVND (reference sequence). The CDR3 bases are TGTGCCAGTAGGATAGCGGGAGGGCAAGAGACCCAGTACTTC. This codes for CASRIAGGQETQYF.

This chain uses TRBV11-2 with TRBJ2-5; no definite D call. The CDR3 sequence is 13 residues long. Germline CDR1 reads SGHAT; CDR2 reads FQNNGV. The germline V and J ends were trimmed by 1 base and 4 bases, with 7 bases remaining between them. CDR3 nucleotide sequence: TGTGCCAGCAGCTTAGGGCTAGTAGAGACCCAGTACTTC. This gives the protein CASSLGLVETQYF.

This rearrangement joins TRBV18 to TRBJ2-3; D not certain. V gave up 0 bases and J gave up 6 bases, with 7 bases separating them. There are 13 residues in the CDR3. Looked up from germline, CDR1 is KGHSH and CDR2 is LQKENI. The chain's CDR3 is CASSPPARDTQYF. The CDR3 DNA reads as TGTGCCAGCTCACCACCTGCGCGGGATACGCAGTATTTT.

The chain recombines TRBV19 with TRBJ2-7; no definite D call. This CDR3 is built from 14 residues. Per germline, CDR1 LNHDA and CDR2 SQIVND (reference sequence). With 5 bases removed from V and 2 bases from J, the gap between germline ends came to 13 bases. CDR3 loop: CASSQTGGTYEQYF. CDR3 sequence (DNA): TGTGCCAGTAGTCAGACCGGCGGTACCTACGAGCAGTACTTC.

This sequence joins TRBV4-2 and TRBJ2-5, with TRBD2 identical over 10 bases. Germline-derived CDR1 and CDR2 are LGHNA and YNFKEQ. The V and J ends lost 3 bases and 0 bases, in that order; junction bases with no gene match: 16. The CDR3 is 20 residues long. CDR3 bases: TGTGCCAGCAGCCAGACGGGACTAGCGACAGAGAAATTGTACCAAGAGACCCAGTACTTC. This sequence encodes CASSQTGLATEKLYQETQYF.

The CDR3 DNA sequence: TGTGCCAGCAGCCAAGATTCTAGCCGCTACGAGCAGTACTTC. It translates to CASSQDSSRYEQYF. The rearrangement links TRBV4-2 to TRBJ2-7; D perhaps matches TRBD2 (5 bases). CDR1 and CDR2 from the germline V gene are LGHNA and YNFKEQ. V was pared by 0 bases and J by 3 bases, with 9 bases between. The CDR3 has 14 amino acids.

This clone was seen just once. The chain combines TRBV27 with TRBJ2-1, with 10 bases aligning to TRBD2. With 6 bases clipped from V and 0 bases from J, the junction kept 14 bases outside the gene matches. There are 19 residues in the CDR3. Germline assignment: CDR1 MNHEY and CDR2 SMNVEV (reference sequence). CDR3 DNA: TGTGCCAGCAGCCAGGGGGCTAGGACTAGCGGCCTCTCCTACAATGAGCAGTTCTTC. Translating it yields CASSQGARTSGLSYNEQFF.